This T cell receptor beta chain was obtained from a study of blood T cell repertoires in COVID-19. Looking at the study overall: Specimens from acute and convalescent COVID-19 originated in the United States, Italy and Spain. The analysed material was cDNA or gDNA that came from T cells, B-cell-depleted T cells, or PBMCs.

A few counts support this clone. As originally analysed: Quantification of nucleated cells was approximated via reference gene primer amplification. This table comes from immunoSEQ multiplex PCR, and its TCRdb copy is limited to in-frame clones, with some not included. V, J and clone size were drawn from that table, and D and trimming were deduced from the DNA. The data hold roughly 200,000 clones, with roughly 80% observed a single time. Looked up from germline, CDR1 is SGDLS and CDR2 is YYNGEE. There are 16 residues in the CDR3. Trimming cost V 3 bases and J 4 bases; bases outside gene matches: 4. This sequence originates from a man in his forties or fifties with active or convalescent COVID-19. The J gene is TRBJ2-1, the V gene TRBV9, with TRBD2 matching over 13 bases. What was sequenced was peripheral blood. The CDR3 coding sequence is TGTGCCAGCAGCGACCGACTAGCGGGGGGTTACAATGAGCAGTTCTTC. It codes for CASSDRLAGGYNEQFF.